These 26 T cell receptor beta chains originate from one sample sequenced in a study of blood T cells in healthy people across ages. Then a second PCR, running roughly 7 to 11 cycles, was carried out with a sample-barcoded 5' primer and a J-beta primer mix. TCRdb ran MiXCR on the 5' RACE reads and lists one entry per CDR3 protein. Of over a million distinct CDR3 sequences listed, 59% were seen once; the top ten hold 6.5% to 8.5%. The specimen sequenced was blood. The receptors stem from a man in his late teens or twenties in good health.

As concerns this clonotype: One end of the junction does not line up with germline, which may come from a read error. The chain's CDR3 is CSVDRLAGGPDWNEEYF. The CDR3 region has the DNA TGCAGCGTTGACAGGCTAGCGGGAGGGCCTGATTGGAACGAGGAGTACTTC. The chain recombines TRBV29-1 with TRBJ2-7, with 12 positions matching TRBD2. Germline-derived CDR1 and CDR2 are SQVTM and ANQGSEA. The CDR3 consists of 17 residues.

The chain couples TRBV5-5 to TRBJ1-2, with 7 bases that match TRBD1. This CDR3 has 14 residues. Per the germline V gene, CDR1 is SGHKS and CDR2 is YYEKEE (reference sequence). The ends lost 3 bases at V and 10 bases at J; junction bases unmatched: 12. The CDR3, as DNA: TGTGCCAGCAGCTGGCTTCCCGGACAGGAAATCTACACCTTC. Protein sequence: CASSWLPGQEIYTF.

In the case of this clonotype: An end of the junction differs from the germline gene, which may be a read error. The CDR3 sequence is CSATGTAIYEQCF. The CDR3 coding sequence is TGCAGTGCTACCGGGACAGCCATCTACGAGCAGTGCTTC. This rearrangement joins TRBV20-1 to TRBJ2-7, with 7 positions matching TRBD1. Germline assignment: CDR1 DFQATT and CDR2 SNEGSKA (reference sequence). The length of the CDR3 is 13 residues.

The chain is built from TRBV13 and TRBJ2-4; a weak D match, TRBD2 (5 bases). TRBJ2-7 explains the end of the DNA better; the J call may be wrong. The CDR3 extends over 13 amino acids. Germline V gene data show CDR1 as PRHDT and CDR2 as FYEKMQ (reference sequence). This CDR3 reads CASSHIAGYEQYF. CDR3 nucleotide sequence: TGTGCCAGCAGCCACATTGCGGGCTACGAGCAGTACTTC.

The chain has TRBV4-2 and TRBJ2-4; 7 bases line up with TRBD1. The J call is uncertain, as TRBJ2-5 better fits the DNA end. Germline V lookup: CDR1 LGHNA, CDR2 YNFKEQ. The CDR3 sequence is 15 residues long. CDR3 sequence reads: CASSYRTGDQETQYF. CDR3 in DNA: TGTGCCAGCAGCTACCGGACAGGAGATCAAGAGACCCAGTACTTC.

This sequence joins TRBV6-1 and TRBJ1-1; a weak D match, TRBD1 (5 bases). V was trimmed by 3 bases and J by 0 bases, leaving 11 bases between them. Germline-derived CDR1 and CDR2 are MNHNS and SASEGT. There are 15 residues in the CDR3. The CDR3 region is CASSDLTAMNTEAFF. The CDR3 region has the DNA TGTGCCAGCAGTGACCTGACAGCCATGAACACTGAAGCTTTCTTT.

The chain carries TRBV10-1 and TRBJ1-2; no firm D call. Germline assignment: CDR1 WNHNN and CDR2 SYGVQD (reference sequence). The ends were cut back, 2 bases at V and 8 bases at J, with 12 bases in the middle. The CDR3 is 13 residues long. CDR3: CASSETRMGGYTF. CDR3 DNA sequence: TGCGCCAGCAGTGAGACAAGGATGGGAGGCTACACCTTC.

The chain carries TRBV27 and TRBJ1-2; TRBD1 aligns across 9 bases. The CDR3 runs 14 residues. V lost 5 bases, J lost 8 bases, and 9 bases stayed unmatched. CDR1 is MNHEY and CDR2 is SMNVEV in the germline V gene (reference sequence). For the CDR3, the DNA is TGTGCCAGCAGTGGCGGGACAGGGCTGGGAGGCTACACCTTC. It is translated as CASSGGTGLGGYTF.

This clonotype was observed many times. The V call is TRBV28, the J call TRBJ1-3; D not certain. The length of the CDR3 is 14 residues. Germline V CDR1 and CDR2: MDHEN, SYDVKM. V was clipped by 7 bases and J by 0 bases, with 10 bases between them. The CDR3 sequence is CASKVWSSGNTIYF. The CDR3 bases are TGTGCCAGCAAAGTGTGGAGCTCTGGAAACACCATATATTTT.

This clonotype was recorded at least ten times. V gene TRBV29-1 combines with J gene TRBJ1-4, with D perhaps TRBD1 (5 bases). Germline assignment: CDR1 SQVTM and CDR2 ANQGSEA. Trimming took off 4 bases at V and 5 bases at J, with 8 bases between the two ends. This CDR3 region has 12 residues. For the CDR3, the DNA is TGCAGCGTTGCGACAGCCAATGAAAAACTGTTTTTT. This translates into CSVATANEKLFF.

The chain joins TRBV5-1 to TRBJ2-3; either TRBD1 or TRBD2 may fit D (5 bases each). There are 16 residues in the CDR3. Germline V gene data show CDR1 as SGHRS and CDR2 as YFSETQ. The V end lost 6 bases, the J end lost 3 bases, and 20 bases lay between the germline ends. Here the CDR3 DNA reads TGCGCCAGCACGATGACCGGGCAAGAGGGGACAGATACGCAGTATTTT. This translates into CASTMTGQEGTDTQYF. The full variable domain, completed using reference TRBV5-1 and TRBJ2-3, is KAGVTQTPRYLIKTRGQQVTLSCSPISGHRSVSWYQQTPGQGLQFLFEYFSETQRNKGNFPGRFSGRQFSNSRSEMNVSTLELGDSALYLCASTMTGQEGTDTQYFGPGTRLTVL.

The rearrangement uses TRBV5-5 and TRBJ2-5; D perhaps matches TRBD2 (5 bases). The J call may be in error: the DNA end matches TRBJ2-7 better. The germline V gene has CDR1 SGHKS and CDR2 YYEKEE (reference sequence). CDR3 size: 14 residues. DNA for the CDR3: TGTGCCAGCAGCTTCCCTTCCGGGAACTACGAGCAGTACTTC. This sequence encodes CASSFPSGNYEQYF.

A word on this clonotype: A read error may produce the germline difference seen at one junction end. The chain links TRBV5-1 to TRBJ2-3; a weak D match, TRBD1 (5 bases). The germline CDR1 and CDR2 sequences are SGHRS and YFSETQ. The CDR3 is 14 residues long. The CDR3 DNA sequence: TGCGTCAGCAGCTTAACAGACAGTACAGATACGCAGTATTTT. It yields the protein CVSSLTDSTDTQYF.

This clonotype has only a few counts. This rearrangement joins TRBV6-1 to TRBJ1-5, with 7 bases identical to TRBD1. Trimming at V came to 4 bases and at J to 7 bases, leaving 4 bases not matched to a gene. CDR3 length: 13 residues. Germline V gene data show CDR1 as MNHNS and CDR2 as SASEGT. The CDR3 sequence: CASSATGDQPQHF. The CDR3 coding sequence is TGTGCCAGCAGTGCCACAGGGGACCAGCCCCAGCATTTT.

The chain carries TRBV4-2 and TRBJ2-3; D might be TRBD2 (6 bases). Looked up from germline, CDR1 is LGHNA and CDR2 is YNFKEQ. The V and J ends lost 0 bases and 0 bases respectively, with 16 bases between them. CDR3 length: 18 amino acids. CDR3 sequence: CASSQDWGGASSTDTQYF. The CDR3 DNA follows: TGTGCCAGCAGCCAAGATTGGGGCGGGGCCTCTAGCACAGATACGCAGTATTTT.

The J gene is TRBJ1-1, the V gene TRBV29-1; possibly TRBD1 for D (6 bases). V dropped 7 bases and J dropped 8 bases, with 14 bases sitting between them. The length of the CDR3 is 11 residues. Germline V lookup: CDR1 SQVTM, CDR2 ANQGSEA. The CDR3 loop reads CSASRGLEAFF. DNA for the CDR3: TGCAGCGCTAGCAGGGGATTGGAAGCTTTCTTT.

This clonotype has only a few counts. V and J are TRBV25-1 and TRBJ1-4, with a possible D match to TRBD1 (5 bases). This CDR3 spans 16 amino acids. Germline lookup yields CDR1 MGHDK and CDR2 SYGVNS. Trimming pared 10 bases from V and 8 bases from J, leaving 26 bases between. This CDR3 reads CATKVTGGPKGEKLFF. The CDR3 nucleotides are TGTGCCACAAAGGTCACCGGGGGACCCAAAGGCGAAAAACTGTTTTTT.

V usage is TRBV6-4 and J usage is TRBJ2-3; D remains ambiguous. Deletions cut 1 base from V and 6 bases from J, with 8 bases between. From germline, CDR1 is MRHNA and CDR2 SNTAGT. This CDR3 is built from 13 residues. CDR3 bases: TGTGCCAGCAGTGACTGGAGTGGCGATACGCAGTATTTT. Residues: CASSDWSGDTQYF.

The rearrangement uses TRBV14 and TRBJ2-5, with D unclear. Germline CDR1 and CDR2: SGHDN and FVKESK. The CDR3 length is 14 residues. Between the trimmed V and J ends, which lost 1 base and 1 base, there was a span of 7 bases. The CDR3 loop reads CASSQANTQETQYF. The CDR3 DNA sequence: TGTGCCAGCAGCCAAGCGAACACCCAAGAGACCCAGTACTTC.

The chain has TRBV9 and TRBJ1-2; D is uncertain. Deletions cut 0 bases from V and 5 bases from J, with 17 bases between. Looked up from germline, CDR1 is SGDLS and CDR2 is YYNGEE. The CDR3 extends over 16 amino acids. The CDR3: CASSVVGSVGLYGYTF. In DNA, the CDR3 is TGTGCCAGCAGCGTAGTCGGGTCAGTTGGACTTTATGGCTACACCTTC.

The chain joins TRBV6-5 to TRBJ1-4; D gene unclear. The germline V gene has CDR1 MNHEY and CDR2 SVGAGI. The CDR3 spans 12 residues. V was cut by 8 bases and J by 6 bases, with 10 bases left in between. The CDR3 DNA is TGTGCCAGCGGACGGGGAGATGAAAAACTGTTTTTT. It is translated as CASGRGDEKLFF.

A note on this clonotype: Compared with germline, one end of the junction differs, possibly owing to a read error. The chain couples TRBV6-6 to TRBJ2-1; 7 nucleotides line up with TRBD2. This CDR3 region has 13 residues. Germline lookup yields CDR1 MNHNY and CDR2 SVGAGI (reference sequence). The CDR3 reads CASSVTSSNKQFF. The CDR3 nucleotides are TGTGCCAGCAGTGTGACTAGCTCCAATAAGCAGTTCTTC.

The chain has TRBV29-1 and TRBJ2-1; D gene ambiguous. The CDR3 is made up of 12 amino acids. Between the trimmed V and J ends, which lost 7 bases and 8 bases, there was a span of 15 bases. CDR1 SQVTM and CDR2 ANQGSEA come from the germline V gene. In DNA form, the CDR3 reads TGCAGCGCCGCCCGACTCATCGATGAGCAGTTCTTC. Amino acids: CSAARLIDEQFF.

This rearrangement joins TRBV10-3 to TRBJ2-5; D perhaps matches TRBD1 (5 bases). Germline V lookup: CDR1 ENHRY, CDR2 SYGVKD. This CDR3 spans 13 amino acids. V shed 2 bases and J shed 5 bases, with 9 bases lying between them. The CDR3 region has the DNA TGTGCCATCAGTGAGGACAGCCGGGAGACCCAGTACTTC. Translated: CAISEDSRETQYF.

This clonotype turned up a few times. V and J are TRBV29-1 and TRBJ2-5, with D maybe TRBD1 (6 bases). Between the trimmed V and J ends, which lost 1 base and 5 bases, there was a span of 14 bases. The CDR3 has 14 amino acids. Germline CDR1 SQVTM, CDR2 ANQGSEA. The CDR3: CSVEGNRDSETQYF. The DNA of the CDR3 is TGCAGCGTTGAAGGTAACAGGGATTCGGAGACCCAGTACTTC.

The V and J genes are TRBV7-2 and TRBJ2-1; 9 positions match TRBD2. This CDR3 spans 14 amino acids. Per the germline V gene, CDR1 is SGHTA and CDR2 is FQGNSA. V shed 1 base, J shed 7 bases, and the junction held 2 bases outside the gene matches. CDR3 bases: TGTGCCAGCAGCTTAGTAGCGGGGGCGAATGAGCAGTTCTTC. It specifies CASSLVAGANEQFF.